Reported below is one TCR beta chain. V gave up 1 base and J gave up 9 bases; unmatched junction bases: 9. This CDR3 has 15 amino acids. The germline V gene has CDR1 KGHSH and CDR2 LQKENI. The record originates from a study of blood T cell repertoires in COVID-19. Study information: COVID-19 samples from acute and convalescent phases originated in the United States, Italy and Spain. From T cells, B-cell-depleted T cells, or PBMCs came the material, which was cDNA or gDNA.

Repertoires were generated with immunoSEQ multiplex PCR, while TCRdb's copy carries only in-frame clones and drops some. The table shows 65,000 to 80,000 clones, with around nine tenths occurring only once. Sequencing input: peripheral blood. The receptor's source is a man between 65 and 85 years old with active or convalescent COVID-19. V and J are TRBV18 and TRBJ2-1, with 7 bases that match TRBD1. CDR3 protein: CASSPRNTGEGEQFF. CDR3 in DNA: TGTGCCAGCTCACCACGGAATACAGGGGAAGGTGAGCAGTTCTTC.